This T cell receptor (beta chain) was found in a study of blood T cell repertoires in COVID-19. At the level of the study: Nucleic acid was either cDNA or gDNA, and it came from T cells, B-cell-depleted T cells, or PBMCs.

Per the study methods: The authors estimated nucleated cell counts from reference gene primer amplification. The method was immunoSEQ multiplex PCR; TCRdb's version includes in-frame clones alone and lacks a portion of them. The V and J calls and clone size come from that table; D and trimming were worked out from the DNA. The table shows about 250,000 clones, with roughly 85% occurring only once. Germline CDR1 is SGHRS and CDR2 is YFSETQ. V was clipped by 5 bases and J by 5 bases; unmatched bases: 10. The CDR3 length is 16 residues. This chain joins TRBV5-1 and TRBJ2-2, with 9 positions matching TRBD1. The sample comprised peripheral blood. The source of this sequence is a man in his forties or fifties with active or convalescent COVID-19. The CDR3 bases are TGCGCCAGCAGACCCCCCGGGACAGGGCAGACCGGGGAGCTGTTTTTT. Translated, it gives CASRPPGTGQTGELFF.